This T cell receptor beta chain was documented in a study of blood T cell repertoires in COVID-19. In the study's own analysis: The authors estimated nucleated cell counts from reference gene primer amplification. Libraries were prepared by immunoSEQ multiplex PCR; TCRdb keeps only in-frame clonotypes and omits some of them. V, J and clone size were drawn from that table, and D and trimming were deduced from the DNA. The table has hundreds of thousands of clones, 70% to 90% seen once; the top ten hold roughly 8.3%. The CDR3 is 14 residues long. With 6 bases clipped from V and 4 bases from J, the junction kept 4 bases outside the gene matches. The germline CDR1 and CDR2 sequences are MGHDK and SYGVNS.

This sequence originates from a woman aged 50 to 65 with COVID-19, enrolled during active disease. V gene TRBV25-1 combines with J gene TRBJ1-1; TRBD1 aligns across 11 bases. Sequenced material: peripheral blood. Here the CDR3 reads CASRPDRGLTEAFF. The CDR3 DNA is TGTGCCAGCAGGCCGGACAGGGGGCTCACTGAAGCTTTCTTT. Combining the CDR3 with reference TRBV25-1 and TRBJ1-1 gives the whole variable domain EADIYQTPRYLVIGTGKKITLECSQTMGHDKMYWYQQDPGMELHLIHYSYGVNSTEKGDLSSESTVSRIRTEHFPLTLESARPSHTSQYLCASRPDRGLTEAFFGQGTRLTVV.